Listed here are 5 T cell receptor beta chains from one sample, sequenced in a study of OX40 agonist ivuxolimab in advanced cancers. Only in-frame clones appear in the TCRdb table, and some are missing; sequencing was by immunoSEQ multiplex PCR. The sample carries tens of thousands of clones, approximately 85% recorded once. This specimen was CD4+ or CD8+ T cells sorted from blood, taken in a trial of the OX40 agonist ivuxolimab. Every receptor here comes from an adult with an advanced solid tumor such as melanoma, head and neck, liver or kidney cancer.

The rearrangement joins TRBV4-2 to TRBJ2-2; 8 bases agree with TRBD2. The CDR3 is 18 residues long. V lost 0 bases, J lost 2 bases, and 8 bases stayed unmatched. The germline V gene encodes CDR1 LGHNA and CDR2 YNFKEQ. Written as DNA, the CDR3 is TGTGCCAGCAGCCAAGATCAAATAGCGGGGACCAACACCGGGGAGCTGTTTTTT. Residues: CASSQDQIAGTNTGELFF.

This clone was counted a few times. This chain joins TRBV7-2 and TRBJ1-2, with 7 bases lining up with TRBD1. This CDR3 contains 13 residues. Germline trimming cut 4 bases from V and 14 bases from J; bases unmatched to any gene: 13. CDR1 and CDR2 from the germline V gene are SGHTA and FQGNSA. CDR3 sequence (DNA): TGTGCCAGCAGCTCCCGGGACAGAACTTTGGATACCTTC. This gives the protein CASSSRDRTLDTF.

V is TRBV7-9 and J is TRBJ2-2, with 9 positions matching TRBD1. Germline loops: CDR1 SEHNR, CDR2 FQNEAQ (reference sequence). The CDR3 is 14 residues long. With V trimmed by 7 bases and J by 5 bases, 5 bases remained unmatched. The CDR3 loop reads CASMRDRVTGELFF. In DNA, the CDR3 is TGTGCCAGCATGCGGGACAGGGTGACCGGGGAGCTGTTTTTT. Full variable domain (remainder filled in from reference TRBV7-9 and TRBJ2-2): DTGVSQNPRHKITKRGQNVTFRCDPISEHNRLYWYRQTLGQGPEFLTYFQNEAQLEKSRLLSDRFSAERPKGSFSTLEIQRTEQGDSAMYLCASMRDRVTGELFFGEGSRLTVL.

The chain couples TRBV7-2 to TRBJ1-6, with D tentatively TRBD1 (5 bases). Germline V CDR1 and CDR2: SGHTA, FQGNSA. V dropped 2 bases and J dropped 5 bases, with 7 bases sitting between them. CDR3 size: 14 residues. In DNA form, the CDR3 reads TGTGCCAGCAGCTTACCGACAGATAATTCACCCCTCCACTTT. It encodes CASSLPTDNSPLHF.

The rearrangement links TRBV4-1 to TRBJ2-2, with 7 bases that match TRBD2. The ends lost 4 bases at V and 0 bases at J; junction bases unmatched: 5. Germline loops: CDR1 MGHRA, CDR2 YSYEKL. The CDR3 is made up of 16 amino acids. The CDR3, as DNA: TGCGCCAGCAGCCTACTAGCGCGCGCGAACACCGGGGAGCTGTTTTTT. Amino acids: CASSLLARANTGELFF.